This T cell receptor beta chain was retrieved from a study of OX40 agonist ivuxolimab in advanced cancers. On the study more broadly: Partial responses were recorded for three patients, including one with hepatocellular carcinoma and two with cutaneous melanoma.

The protocol was immunoSEQ multiplex PCR, while the TCRdb copy is restricted to in-frame clones and leaves out a portion. Of 35,000 to 45,000 clones in the sample, about nine tenths were seen once. Trimming cost V 1 base and J 5 bases; bases outside gene matches: 7. Germline CDR1 reads GTSNPN; CDR2 reads SVGIG (reference sequence). The CDR3 loop spans 16 amino acids. The sequence came from an adult with an advanced solid tumor such as melanoma, head and neck, liver or kidney cancer. The chain has TRBV30 and TRBJ2-1, with 11 bases matching TRBD2. Specimen: CD4+ or CD8+ T cells sorted from blood, collected in a trial of the OX40 agonist ivuxolimab. The CDR3 reads CAWSDRGTSGNNEQFF. CDR3 nucleotide sequence: TGTGCCTGGAGTGATCGCGGGACTAGCGGAAACAATGAGCAGTTCTTC.